The 21 T cell receptor beta chains in this list originate from one sample, sequenced in a study of shared clonotypes between healthy human individuals. TCRdb's copy holds only in-frame clones and misses some; the assay was immunoSEQ multiplex PCR. The data show millions of clones, with more than 85% seen just once and approximately 0.4% held by the top ten. Source material: naive CD4+ T cells from PBMCs. Subset specified: CD45RA+ positively selected. Every receptor here comes from a man aged 18 to 30 in good health. Some clones in this sample may be carry-over from other donors' samples.

This clone has a handful of counts. For the CDR3, the DNA is TGTGCCAGCAGTCAAGCTAGGGACGTAAATCAGCCCCAGCATTTT. The encoded protein is CASSQARDVNQPQHF. The J gene is TRBJ1-5, the V gene TRBV7-9, with D perhaps TRBD1 (5 bases). This CDR3 is 15 amino acids long. Trimming removed 6 bases from V and 4 bases from J, with 16 bases in between. Germline CDR1 is SEHNR and CDR2 is FQNEAQ (reference sequence).

A single count supports this clone. Relative to the germline gene, one junction end is altered; a read error may explain this. V and J are TRBV7-9 and TRBJ1-1, with D hard to call. CDR1 SEHNR and CDR2 FQNEAQ come from the germline V gene (reference sequence). This CDR3 contains 12 residues. CDR3 loop: CASSTTAIIPLF. The CDR3, as DNA: TGTGCCAGCAGCACAACAGCGATCATACCCCTATTT. Drawing the rest from reference TRBV7-9 and TRBJ1-1, the complete variable domain is DTGVSQNPRHKITKRGQNVTFRCDPISEHNRLYWYRQTLGQGPEFLTYFQNEAQLEKSRLLSDRFSAERPKGSFSTLEIQRTEQGDSAMYLCASSTTAIIPLFGQGTRLTVV.

The J gene is TRBJ2-2, the V gene TRBV6-6; D not certain. V was pared by 4 bases and J by 3 bases, with 3 bases between. Germline values: CDR1 MNHNY, CDR2 SVGAGI (reference sequence). This CDR3 has 12 residues. CDR3 nucleotides: TGTGCCAGCAGTTCAGACACCGGGGAGCTGTTTTTT. It yields the protein CASSSDTGELFF.

The chain combines TRBV13 with TRBJ2-2, with 9 bases matching TRBD1. The CDR3 extends over 15 amino acids. Trimming at V came to 5 bases and at J to 5 bases, leaving 6 bases not matched to a gene. The germline CDR1 and CDR2 sequences are PRHDT and FYEKMQ (reference sequence). The CDR3 DNA follows: TGTGCCAGCAGCAAATTGACAGGGGGGACCGGGGAGCTGTTTTTT. It yields the protein CASSKLTGGTGELFF.

Turning to this clone: This CDR3 is also generated by other DNA sequences in the sample. The chain has TRBV7-9 and TRBJ2-2; D gene unclear. Trimming took off 5 bases at V and 1 base at J, with 8 bases between the two ends. Germline V lookup: CDR1 SEHNR, CDR2 FQNEAQ (reference sequence). The CDR3 runs 14 residues. CDR3 coding DNA: TGTGCCAGCAGCCGGCCGGGGAACACCGGGGAGCTGTTTTTT. Its protein product is CASSRPGNTGELFF.

The chain combines TRBV4-2 with TRBJ2-1; 10 nucleotides align to TRBD1. The CDR3 spans 14 residues. The J segment lost 8 bases and the V segment lost 4 bases, leaving 5 bases of the junction unmatched. CDR1 is LGHNA and CDR2 is YNFKEQ in the germline V gene. The CDR3 reads CASSLPGQGYEQFF. The CDR3 DNA sequence: TGTGCCAGCAGCCTACCGGGACAGGGGTATGAGCAGTTCTTC.

The J gene is TRBJ1-1, the V gene TRBV9, with 10 bases matching TRBD1. The junction had 7 bases not matched to a gene; V was cut back by 0 bases and J by 5 bases. CDR3 length: 16 residues. The germline V gene has CDR1 SGDLS and CDR2 YYNGEE. The CDR3 here is CASSVAGTGVGTEAFF. The CDR3 nucleotides read TGTGCCAGCAGCGTAGCGGGGACAGGGGTGGGGACTGAAGCTTTCTTT.

V is TRBV10-3 and J is TRBJ1-2; 9 bases are a match to TRBD1. Trimming removed 4 bases from V and 2 bases from J; junction bases left unmatched: 11. The CDR3 extends over 17 amino acids. Germline lookup yields CDR1 ENHRY and CDR2 SYGVKD. The CDR3 nucleotides are TGTGCCATCAGTGGGTTGGGACCGGGACAGGGAAACTATGGCTACACCTTC. It specifies CAISGLGPGQGNYGYTF.

On this clone: Other DNA sequences within the sample encode an identical CDR3. CDR3 sequence reads: CASSLPASYEQYF. The DNA of the CDR3 is TGTGCCAGCAGTTTACCAGCCAGCTACGAGCAGTACTTC. The genes are TRBV28 and TRBJ2-7; D gene ambiguous. The V end lost 2 bases, the J end lost 3 bases, and 8 bases lay between the germline ends. CDR3 length equals 13 residues. The germline V gene has CDR1 MDHEN and CDR2 SYDVKM.

The chain links TRBV2 to TRBJ2-3; the D call may be TRBD1 or TRBD2 (7 bases each). There are 16 residues in the CDR3. Germline V gene data show CDR1 as SNHLY and CDR2 as FYNNEI. V lost 8 bases and J 0 bases, leaving 18 bases between the germline ends. CDR3 bases: TGTGCCAGCGTAAGGGGGCTAGCGGCCAGCACAGATACGCAGTATTTT. Amino acids: CASVRGLAASTDTQYF.

Of note for this clone: Other DNA sequences of this sample code for an identical CDR3. The chain has TRBV5-1 and TRBJ1-4, with 10 bases that match TRBD1. V was pared by 2 bases and J by 7 bases, with 2 bases of the junction left unmatched. The germline gives CDR1 SGHRS, CDR2 YFSETQ. This CDR3 is built from 14 residues. The CDR3: CASSFGTGAEKLFF. The DNA for the CDR3 is TGCGCCAGCAGCTTCGGGACAGGGGCTGAAAAACTGTTTTTT. The full variable domain, in which reference TRBV5-1 and TRBJ1-4 provide the parts outside the CDR3, is KAGVTQTPRYLIKTRGQQVTLSCSPISGHRSVSWYQQTPGQGLQFLFEYFSETQRNKGNFPGRFSGRQFSNSRSEMNVSTLELGDSALYLCASSFGTGAEKLFFGSGTQLSVL.

The chain combines TRBV2 with TRBJ2-1; TRBD2 matches at 13 bases. This CDR3 is built from 15 residues. J was trimmed by 8 bases and V by 6 bases; bases with no gene match: 7. Germline assignment: CDR1 SNHLY and CDR2 FYNNEI. The CDR3 protein is CASRELAGGPDEQFF. The CDR3 DNA reads as TGTGCCAGCAGGGAACTAGCGGGAGGGCCGGATGAGCAGTTCTTC.

The chain couples TRBV5-8 to TRBJ1-4, with 8 bases identical to TRBD1. Trimming cost V 0 bases and J 10 bases; bases outside gene matches: 11. The CDR3 spans 16 residues. Germline-derived CDR1 and CDR2 are SGHTS and YDEGEE. Here the CDR3 reads CASSLADRVSLGKLFF. CDR3 in DNA: TGTGCCAGCAGCTTGGCGGACAGGGTTTCTCTCGGAAAACTGTTTTTT.

The gene calls are TRBV6-1 and TRBJ1-2; tentatively, D is TRBD1 (5 bases). The germline V and J ends were trimmed by 4 bases and 7 bases, with 7 bases remaining between them. Germline loops: CDR1 MNHNS, CDR2 SASEGT. The CDR3 has 11 residues. This CDR3 reads CASSAGVGYTF. The CDR3 nucleotides read TGTGCCAGCAGTGCGGGGGTTGGCTACACCTTC.

J is TRBJ1-3 and V is TRBV9, with 12 bases lining up with TRBD1. Trimming at V came to 3 bases and at J to 1 base, leaving 11 bases not matched to a gene. Germline V lookup: CDR1 SGDLS, CDR2 YYNGEE. The CDR3 is 19 amino acids. CDR3 sequence reads: CASSAEDGTGGTSGNTIYF. Written as DNA, the CDR3 is TGTGCCAGCAGCGCCGAGGATGGGACAGGGGGCACATCTGGAAACACCATATATTTT.

This clone showed up just once. Other DNA sequences in the sample encode the same CDR3. The chain couples TRBV6-5 to TRBJ2-7, with TRBD1 matching over 10 bases. Germline values: CDR1 MNHEY, CDR2 SVGAGI. The length of the CDR3 is 14 residues. J gave up 3 bases and V 6 bases, and 5 bases lay outside the gene matches. DNA for the CDR3: TGTGCCAGCAGAAGAAGGACAGGGGGCTACGAGCAGTACTTC. As protein: CASRRRTGGYEQYF.

V usage is TRBV28 and J usage is TRBJ2-7; TRBD2 aligns across 7 bases. Germline values: CDR1 MDHEN, CDR2 SYDVKM. CDR3 length: 15 amino acids. V lost 5 bases and J lost 4; bases outside the gene matches: 11. CDR3 amino acids: CASSIPGGGPYEQYF. Here the CDR3 DNA reads TGTGCCAGCAGTATTCCGGGCGGGGGTCCTTACGAGCAGTACTTC. Based on the CDR3 plus reference TRBV28 and TRBJ2-7, the full variable domain is DVKVTQSSRYLVKRTGEKVFLECVQDMDHENMFWYRQDPGLGLRLIYFSYDVKMKEKGDIPEGYSVSREKKERFSLILESASTNQTSMYLCASSIPGGGPYEQYFGPGTRLTVT.

This chain uses TRBV28 with TRBJ2-1; 7 nucleotides agree with TRBD2. V trimming: 6 bases; J trimming: 7 bases; junction bases outside the gene matches: 15. Germline CDR1 is MDHEN and CDR2 is SYDVKM. The CDR3 has 16 residues. Here the CDR3 reads CASSLSLAEWVNEQFF. The DNA of the CDR3 is TGTGCCAGCAGCCTCTCCCTAGCGGAGTGGGTGAATGAGCAGTTCTTC.

The J gene is TRBJ2-1, the V gene TRBV2; TRBD2 matches at 9 bases. V gave up 5 bases and J gave up 4 bases; unmatched junction bases: 9. Germline assignment: CDR1 SNHLY and CDR2 FYNNEI. There are 16 residues in the CDR3. The CDR3 is CASSFSGRSPYNEQFF. Here the CDR3 DNA reads TGTGCCAGCAGTTTTAGCGGGAGAAGTCCTTACAATGAGCAGTTCTTC.

The V and J genes are TRBV7-2 and TRBJ1-5; the D gene is possibly TRBD1 (5 bases). Per the germline V gene, CDR1 is SGHTA and CDR2 is FQGNSA. Trimming removed 3 bases at V and 5 bases at J, with 11 bases between. The CDR3 contains 14 residues. The CDR3 DNA follows: TGTGCCAGCAGCTTCTACAGGCTCGATCAGCCCCAGCATTTT. It encodes CASSFYRLDQPQHF.

This sequence joins TRBV28 and TRBJ2-7; D gene unclear. Germline-derived CDR1 and CDR2 are MDHEN and SYDVKM. Trimming removed 8 bases at V and 1 base at J, with 9 bases between. This CDR3 is 12 amino acids long. The CDR3 region is CASQSRSYEQYF. CDR3 in DNA: TGTGCCAGCCAGTCACGGTCCTACGAGCAGTACTTC.